This T cell receptor (beta chain) was sequenced for a study of OX40 agonist ivuxolimab in advanced cancers. In the study overall: Ivuxolimab, an agonistic anti-OX40 (CD134) antibody, was given to patients.

Some clones are missing from TCRdb's copy, which holds only in-frame ones; the method was immunoSEQ multiplex PCR. Here the sample spans roughly 80,000 clones, about 91% being singletons. Study-level findings and limits: Dosing at 0.1 to 3.0 mg/kg was accompanied by clonal expansion of CD4+ and CD8+ blood T cells by week 6. CD8+ T cells averaged more expanded clones than CD4+.

Details on this clone: The antigen is undetermined.

If patients had autoimmune disease history or systemic immunosuppression, they were excluded. The CDR3 loop spans 17 amino acids. Germline values: CDR1 SGHTA, CDR2 FQGNSA. Germline trimming cut 7 bases from V and 9 bases from J; bases unmatched to any gene: 17. The source material was CD4+ or CD8+ T cells sorted from blood, sampled in a trial of the OX40 agonist ivuxolimab. The source of this sequence is an adult with an advanced solid tumor such as melanoma, head and neck, liver or kidney cancer. V and J are TRBV7-2 and TRBJ2-1; 11 bases are a match to TRBD2. DNA of the CDR3: TGTGCCAGCACCCCGTCGACTTATAGCGGGAGGGCAGGTGAGCAGTTCTTC. Translated: CASTPSTYSGRAGEQFF.